The rows below give T cell receptor beta chains drawn from one sample of a study of metastatic and nonmetastatic thyroid tumors. TCRdb reprocessed the PCR reads using MiXCR. The data hold around 19,000 clones, with about a sixth observed a single time. Sequencing was carried out using blood. All receptors come from a female donor with papillary thyroid cancer or a benign thyroid nodule (not recorded which). Some clones in this sample may be carry-over from other donors' samples. CDR3s include the opening cysteine and the closing phenylalanine or tryptophan. A D gene is named only where the DNA matches it firmly. Not all rows give a size; the values are once, few, many and, for expanded clones, a class.

D: -; V: TRBV7-9; size: many; J: TRBJ1-1; length: 18; DNA: TGTGCCAGCAGCTTAGTTTTCGGACAGAACCCTTTGGGGACTGAAGCTTTCTTT; CDR3: CASSLVFGQNPLGTEAFF
D: -; V: TRBV7-6; size: many; J: TRBJ2-1; length: 13; DNA: TGTGCCAGCAGCTTAGGTCCTTACAATGAGCAGTTCTTC; CDR3: CASSLGPYNEQFF
D: -; V: TRBV4-1; size: medium-sized; J: TRBJ2-7; length: 14; DNA: TGCGCCAGCAGCCAAGACGGCCGAGGGCGCGAGCAGTACTTC; CDR3: CASSQDGRGREQYF
D: -; V: TRBV20-1; size: many; J: TRBJ2-1; length: 13; DNA: TGCAGTGCGCCGTTTCGGGATAGACATGAGCAGTTCTTC; CDR3: CSAPFRDRHEQFF
D: -; V: TRBV3-1; size: -; J: TRBJ1-5; length: 16; DNA: TGTGCCAGCAGCCAAGACGAGGGAAGGAGCAATCAGCCCCAGCATTTT; CDR3: CASSQDEGRSNQPQHF
D: TRBD2; V: TRBV5-1; size: -; J: TRBJ2-1; length: 16; DNA: TGCGCCAGCAGCTACCTGACTAGCGGGGCAGACAATGAGCAGTTCTTC; CDR3: CASSYLTSGADNEQFF
D: TRBD2; V: TRBV6-4; size: many; J: TRBJ2-1; length: 15; DNA: TGTGCCAGCAGTGAGGTTGCGGGAGGGAACAATGAGCAGTTCTTC; CDR3: CASSEVAGGNNEQFF
D: -; V: TRBV28; size: once; J: TRBJ2-3; length: 17; DNA: TGTGCCAGCAGTTTACTACAGGGGGGGAGTTCACCAGATACGCAGTATTTT; CDR3: CASSLLQGGSSPDTQYF
D: -; V: TRBV2; size: many; J: TRBJ2-5; length: 15; DNA: TGTGCCAGCAGTGATGGATTCGGGAGCTCAGAGACCCAGTACTTC; CDR3: CASSDGFGSSETQYF
D: -; V: TRBV30; size: many; J: TRBJ1-1; length: 11; DNA: TGTGCCTGGAGCGGCCCCCACCTAGCTTTCTTT; CDR3: CAWSGPHLAFF
D: TRBD2; V: TRBV20-1; size: many; J: TRBJ2-5; length: 15; DNA: TGCAGTGCCGGGACTAGCGCACACACTCAAGAGACCCAGTACTTC; CDR3: CSAGTSAHTQETQYF
D: -; V: TRBV5-4; size: many; J: TRBJ2-5; length: 14; DNA: TGTGCCAGCAGCACCCGGGATGGGGAAGAGACCCAGTACTTC; CDR3: CASSTRDGEETQYF
D: TRBD2; V: TRBV7-8; size: -; J: TRBJ2-5; length: 16; DNA: TGTGCCAGCAGCGCCCTCGTAGCGGGGCCTTTGGAGACCCAGTACTTC; CDR3: CASSALVAGPLETQYF
D: -; V: TRBV5-1; size: -; J: TRBJ2-3; length: 18; DNA: TGCGCCAGCAGCTTGATATCGGGACACGGTTCTAGCACAGATACGCAGTATTTT; CDR3: CASSLISGHGSSTDTQYF
D: -; V: TRBV20-1; size: -; J: TRBJ2-3; length: 10; DNA: TGCAGTACTGGGTCATTGGAGCAGTATTTT; CDR3: CSTGSLEQYF
D: -; V: TRBV11-2; size: -; J: TRBJ2-7; length: 13; DNA: TGTGCCAGCAGCGTCGACGGAAACTACGAGCAGTACTTC; CDR3: CASSVDGNYEQYF
D: TRBD1; V: TRBV7-9; size: many; J: TRBJ1-3; length: 14; DNA: TGTGCCAGCAGCTTACTCCAGGGGGCAAACACCATATATTTT; CDR3: CASSLLQGANTIYF
D: TRBD1; V: TRBV20-1; size: many; J: TRBJ2-7; length: 11; DNA: TGCAGTGCTTCTCGACAGGGTGTGCAGTACTTC; CDR3: CSASRQGVQYF
D: TRBD2; V: TRBV5-4; size: many; J: TRBJ2-1; length: 15; DNA: TGTGCCAGCACTCGTGGGACTAGCGGGAGGGCGGAGCAGTTCTTC; CDR3: CASTRGTSGRAEQFF
D: -; V: TRBV19; size: many; J: TRBJ2-3; length: 11; DNA: TGTGCCAGTAGGATTGGAGATACGCAGTATTTT; CDR3: CASRIGDTQYF
D: -; V: TRBV29-1; size: many; J: TRBJ2-7; length: 15; DNA: TGCAGCGTTGGTCTTGGCGGGTTTGTATCCTACGAGCAGTACTTC; CDR3: CSVGLGGFVSYEQYF
D: -; V: TRBV28; size: -; J: TRBJ2-7; length: 15; DNA: TGTGCCAGCAGTCCGGGGACGGCCAGCTCCTACGAGCAGTACTTC; CDR3: CASSPGTASSYEQYF
D: -; V: TRBV3-1; size: many; J: TRBJ2-7; length: 15; DNA: TGTGCCAGCAGCCGGGGCGGGGCCAACCATTACGAGCAGTACTTC; CDR3: CASSRGGANHYEQYF
D: TRBD2; V: TRBV11-1; size: once; J: TRBJ2-7; length: 18; DNA: TGTGCCAGCAGGCCAATTACTAGCGGGAGGGTAAGCTCCTACGAGCAGTACTTC; CDR3: CASRPITSGRVSSYEQYF
D: -; V: TRBV25-1; size: many; J: TRBJ1-3; length: 13; DNA: TGTGCCAGCAGTGAAAGATTAGGAAACACCATATATTTT; CDR3: CASSERLGNTIYF
D: TRBD1; V: TRBV11-2; size: many; J: TRBJ1-5; length: 17; DNA: TGTGCCAGCAGCTTAAGATCGGGGACAGGCCTCAATCAGCCCCAGCATTTT; CDR3: CASSLRSGTGLNQPQHF
D: TRBD2; V: TRBV27; size: few; J: TRBJ2-1; length: 14; DNA: TGTGCCAGCAGATCCGGGACTAGCGGCCAAGAACTGTTCTTC; CDR3: CASRSGTSGQELFF
D: -; V: TRBV28; size: many; J: TRBJ2-3; length: 13; DNA: TGTGCCAGCAGGATACAGGGAACAGATACGCAGTATTTT; CDR3: CASRIQGTDTQYF
D: -; V: TRBV28; size: many; J: TRBJ2-5; length: 18; DNA: TGTGCCAGCAGGGGGGGGGCCATATGGGAACCTTACCAAGAGACCCAGTACTTC; CDR3: CASRGGAIWEPYQETQYF
D: TRBD2; V: TRBV28; size: -; J: TRBJ2-1; length: 16; DNA: TGTGCCAGCAGTTTAAGACTAGCGGAGAGGAAAAATGAGCAGTTCTTC; CDR3: CASSLRLAERKNEQFF
D: -; V: TRBV11-2; size: many; J: TRBJ2-3; length: 14; DNA: TGTGCCAGCAGCTTAGTTCTAGCGTCGGATACGCAGTATTTT; CDR3: CASSLVLASDTQYF
D: TRBD1; V: TRBV7-9; size: many; J: TRBJ1-5; length: 14; DNA: TGTGCCAGCAGTAACGGACAGGGAAATCAGCCCCAGCATTTT; CDR3: CASSNGQGNQPQHF
D: -; V: TRBV2; size: many; J: TRBJ1-3; length: 10; DNA: TGTGCCAGCAGGGGAAACACCATATATTTT; CDR3: CASRGNTIYF
D: TRBD1; V: TRBV7-3; size: many; J: TRBJ1-4; length: 13; DNA: TGTGCCAGCAGCTCACAGGGGCCTGAAAAACTGTTTTTT; CDR3: CASSSQGPEKLFF
D: -; V: TRBV10-2; size: many; J: TRBJ2-7; length: 11; DNA: TGCGCCAGCACGTGGTCAGACGAGCAGTACTTC; CDR3: CASTWSDEQYF
D: -; V: TRBV6-1; size: many; J: TRBJ1-2; length: 12; DNA: TGTGCCAGCCGAGGCGGTAACTATGGCTACACCTTC; CDR3: CASRGGNYGYTF
D: -; V: TRBV6-1; size: -; J: TRBJ1-1; length: 13; DNA: TGTGCCAGCAACGCAGGCCCGAACACTGAAGCTTTCTTT; CDR3: CASNAGPNTEAFF
D: TRBD1; V: TRBV28; size: many; J: TRBJ2-2; length: 15; DNA: TGTGCCAGCAGTTCAGAAAACAGGGGCACCGGGGAGCTGTTTTTT; CDR3: CASSSENRGTGELFF
D: TRBD2; V: TRBV19; size: many; J: TRBJ2-3; length: 14; DNA: TGTGCCAGTAGGAAGCGGGGTGCCACAGATACGCAGTATTTT; CDR3: CASRKRGATDTQYF
D: -; V: TRBV2; size: many; J: TRBJ2-7; length: 13; DNA: TGTGCCGGGACGGGGGGCACTTCCTACGAGCAGTACTTC; CDR3: CAGTGGTSYEQYF
D: -; V: TRBV19; size: many; J: TRBJ1-5; length: 13; DNA: TGTGCCAGTAGTCTCCGAACTAATCAGCCCCAGCATTTT; CDR3: CASSLRTNQPQHF
D: -; V: TRBV4-2; size: -; J: TRBJ2-7; length: 15; DNA: TGTGCCAGCAGCCAAGTCAGCAGTGGGGTAAGGGAGCAGTACTTC; CDR3: CASSQVSSGVREQYF
D: -; V: TRBV7-8; size: -; J: TRBJ2-2; length: 15; DNA: TGTGCCAGCAGCTCTTGGTATCGAAACACCGGGGAGCTGTTTTTT; CDR3: CASSSWYRNTGELFF
D: -; V: TRBV7-9; size: many; J: TRBJ1-5; length: 14; DNA: TGTGCCAGCAGCTGGGGGAATAGCAATCAGCCCCAGCATTTT; CDR3: CASSWGNSNQPQHF